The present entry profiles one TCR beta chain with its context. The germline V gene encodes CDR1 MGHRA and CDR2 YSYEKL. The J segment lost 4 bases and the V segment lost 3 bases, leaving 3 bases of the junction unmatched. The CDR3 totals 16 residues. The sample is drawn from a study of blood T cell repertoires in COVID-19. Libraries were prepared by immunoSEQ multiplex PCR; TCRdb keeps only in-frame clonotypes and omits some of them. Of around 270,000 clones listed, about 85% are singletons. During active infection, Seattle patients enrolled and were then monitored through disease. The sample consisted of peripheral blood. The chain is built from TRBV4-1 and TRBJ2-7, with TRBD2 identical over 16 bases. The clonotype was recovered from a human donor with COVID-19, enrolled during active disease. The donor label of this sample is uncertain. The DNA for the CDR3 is TGCGCCAGCAGCCAGGGACTAGCGGGAGGGTTATACGAGCAGTACTTC. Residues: CASSQGLAGGLYEQYF.